This T cell receptor (beta chain) was recovered during a study of T cells of healthy individuals. Trimming took 5 bases from V and 3 from J; bases not matched to a gene: 4. The CDR3 runs 13 residues. From germline, CDR1 is MNHEY and CDR2 SMNVEV (reference sequence). This clonotype came up many times. TCRdb reprocessed the 5' RACE reads with MiXCR, giving one entry per CDR3 protein. The repertoire holds 85,000 to 100,000 distinct CDR3 sequences, 17% seen once, with approximately 5.7% in the top ten. This clonotype was sampled from a human donor in good health. This chain connects TRBV27 to TRBJ2-7, with 7 bases fitting TRBD1. The CDR3 loop is CASSQGDGYEQYF. The CDR3 coding sequence is TGTGCCAGCAGTCAGGGGGACGGCTACGAGCAGTACTTC.